This TCR beta chain was recorded in a study of T cell changes during pregnancy in multiple sclerosis. Some clones are missing from TCRdb's copy, which holds only in-frame ones; the method was immunoSEQ multiplex PCR. Seen here are about 68,000 clones, 75% to 95% observed once, and the top ten hold around 1.6%. CDR1 and CDR2 (germline): SGHAT, FQNNGV. This CDR3 region has 15 residues. The V end was cut by 1 base, the J end by 3 bases, with 11 bases between. The sequence was obtained from a female donor with multiple sclerosis, enrolled in a pregnancy study. The chain employs TRBV11-2 and TRBJ2-3, with a possible D match to TRBD2 (6 bases). Sequencing was performed on peripheral blood, taken in the third trimester of pregnancy. CDR3 in DNA: TGTGCCAGCAGCTTAGTAGCGGTAAGGACAGATACGCAGTATTTT. It encodes CASSLVAVRTDTQYF.